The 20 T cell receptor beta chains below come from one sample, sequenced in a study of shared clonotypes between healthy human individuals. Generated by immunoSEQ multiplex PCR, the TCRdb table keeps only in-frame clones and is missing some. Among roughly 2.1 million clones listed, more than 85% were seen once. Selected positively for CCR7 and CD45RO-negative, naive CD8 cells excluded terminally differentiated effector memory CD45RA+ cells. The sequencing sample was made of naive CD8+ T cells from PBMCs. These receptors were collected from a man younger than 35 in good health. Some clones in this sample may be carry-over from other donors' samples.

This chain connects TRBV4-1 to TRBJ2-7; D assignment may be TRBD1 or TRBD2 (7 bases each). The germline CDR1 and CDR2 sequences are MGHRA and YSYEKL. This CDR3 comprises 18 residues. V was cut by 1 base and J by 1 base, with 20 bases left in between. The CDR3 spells CASSQVVGGTVGSYEQYF. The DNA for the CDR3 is TGCGCCAGCAGCCAAGTTGTGGGGGGGACAGTTGGATCCTACGAGCAGTACTTC.

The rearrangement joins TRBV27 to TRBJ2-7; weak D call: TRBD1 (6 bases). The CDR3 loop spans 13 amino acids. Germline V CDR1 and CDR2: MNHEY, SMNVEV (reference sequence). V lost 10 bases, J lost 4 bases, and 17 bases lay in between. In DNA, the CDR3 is TGTGCCACAAAACAGGGTCCTCGATACGAGCAGTACTTC. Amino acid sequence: CATKQGPRYEQYF.

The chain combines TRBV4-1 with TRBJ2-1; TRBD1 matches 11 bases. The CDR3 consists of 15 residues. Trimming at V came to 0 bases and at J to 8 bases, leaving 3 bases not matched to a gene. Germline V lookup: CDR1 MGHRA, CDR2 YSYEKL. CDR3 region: CASSQDRGQGDEQFF. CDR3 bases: TGCGCCAGCAGCCAAGATAGGGGACAGGGGGATGAGCAGTTCTTC.

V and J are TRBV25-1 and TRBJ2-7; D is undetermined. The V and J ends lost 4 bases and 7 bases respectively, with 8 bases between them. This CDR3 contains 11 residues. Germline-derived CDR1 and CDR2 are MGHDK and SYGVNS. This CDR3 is CASSGGTEQYF. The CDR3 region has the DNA TGTGCCAGCAGTGGTGGAACAGAGCAGTACTTC.

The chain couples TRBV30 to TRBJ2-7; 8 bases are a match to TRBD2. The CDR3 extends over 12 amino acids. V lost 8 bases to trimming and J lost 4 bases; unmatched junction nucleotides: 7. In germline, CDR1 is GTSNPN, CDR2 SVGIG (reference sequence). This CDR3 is CARGGQGYEQYF. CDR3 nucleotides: TGTGCCCGGGGGGGCCAGGGGTACGAGCAGTACTTC.

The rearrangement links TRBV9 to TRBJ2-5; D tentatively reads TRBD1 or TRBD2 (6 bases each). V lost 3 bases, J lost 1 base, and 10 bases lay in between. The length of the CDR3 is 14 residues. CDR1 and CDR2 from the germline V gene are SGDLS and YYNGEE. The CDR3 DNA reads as TGTGCCAGCAGCGGGGGGGCTATCCAAGAGACCCAGTACTTC. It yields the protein CASSGGAIQETQYF.

CDR3 sequence (DNA): TGTGCCAGCAGCTCGGACACCCGGCTTTTGCATGGCTACACCTTC. It codes for CASSSDTRLLHGYTF. The chain employs TRBV7-8 and TRBJ1-2, with D maybe TRBD1 (5 bases). V gave up 4 bases and J gave up 6 bases, with 18 bases separating them. This CDR3 has 15 residues. Looked up from germline, CDR1 is SGHVS and CDR2 is FQNEAQ.

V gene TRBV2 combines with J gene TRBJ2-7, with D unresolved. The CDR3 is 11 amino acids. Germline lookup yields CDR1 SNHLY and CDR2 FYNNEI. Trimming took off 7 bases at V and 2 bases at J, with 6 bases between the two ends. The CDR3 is CASMTAYEQYF. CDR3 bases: TGTGCCAGCATGACGGCCTACGAGCAGTACTTC.

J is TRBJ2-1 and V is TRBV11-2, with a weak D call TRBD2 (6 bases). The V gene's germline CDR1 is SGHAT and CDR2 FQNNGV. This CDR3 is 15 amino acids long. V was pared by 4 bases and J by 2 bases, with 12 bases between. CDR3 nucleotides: TGTGCCAGCAGCTCTCCGGGAGAACCCTACAATGAGCAGTTCTTC. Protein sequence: CASSSPGEPYNEQFF.

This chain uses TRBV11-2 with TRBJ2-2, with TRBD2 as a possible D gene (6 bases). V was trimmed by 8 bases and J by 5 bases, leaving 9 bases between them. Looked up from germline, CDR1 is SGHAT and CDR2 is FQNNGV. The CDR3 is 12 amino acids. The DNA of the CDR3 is TGTGCCAGCTTGGGGGGAACCGGGGAGCTGTTTTTT. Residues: CASLGGTGELFF.

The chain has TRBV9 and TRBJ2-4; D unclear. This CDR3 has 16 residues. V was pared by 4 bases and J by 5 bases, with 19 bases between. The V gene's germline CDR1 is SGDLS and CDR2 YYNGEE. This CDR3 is CASSPRISGPQNIQYF. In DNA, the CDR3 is TGTGCCAGCAGCCCCCGCATCTCAGGACCCCAAAACATTCAGTACTTC.

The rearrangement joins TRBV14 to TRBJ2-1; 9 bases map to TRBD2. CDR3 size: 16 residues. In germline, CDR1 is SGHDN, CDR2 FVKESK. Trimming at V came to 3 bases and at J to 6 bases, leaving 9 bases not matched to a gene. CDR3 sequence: CASSHLDSGSSNEQFF. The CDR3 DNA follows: TGTGCCAGCAGCCACTTAGATAGCGGGAGTTCCAATGAGCAGTTCTTC. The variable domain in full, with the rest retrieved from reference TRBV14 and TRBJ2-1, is EAGVTQFPSHSVIEKGQTVTLRCDPISGHDNLYWYRRVMGKEIKFLLHFVKESKQDESGMPNNRFLAERTGGTYSTLKVQPAELEDSGVYFCASSHLDSGSSNEQFFGPGTRLTVL.

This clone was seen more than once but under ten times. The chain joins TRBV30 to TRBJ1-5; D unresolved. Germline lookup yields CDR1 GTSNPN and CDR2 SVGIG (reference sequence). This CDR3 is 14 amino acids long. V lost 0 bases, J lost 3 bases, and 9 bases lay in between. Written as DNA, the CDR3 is TGTGCCTGGAGTGTGCGTCAGCCCAATCAGCCCCAGCATTTT. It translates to CAWSVRQPNQPQHF.

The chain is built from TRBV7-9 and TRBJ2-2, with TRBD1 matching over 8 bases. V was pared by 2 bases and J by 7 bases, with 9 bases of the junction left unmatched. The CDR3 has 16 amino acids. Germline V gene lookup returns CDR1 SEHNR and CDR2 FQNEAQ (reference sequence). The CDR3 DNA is TGTGCCAGCAGCTTAAGCGACAGGGGATTAGGCGGGGAGCTGTTTTTT. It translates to CASSLSDRGLGGELFF.

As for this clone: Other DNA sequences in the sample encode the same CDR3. DNA for the CDR3: TGTGCCAGCAGTTTAACGGGTCCCAATGAGCAGTTCTTC. Translation gives CASSLTGPNEQFF. This sequence joins TRBV27 and TRBJ2-1; D is ambiguous. Deletions cut 2 bases from V and 6 bases from J, with 8 bases between. The germline CDR1 and CDR2 sequences are MNHEY and SMNVEV (reference sequence). The CDR3 loop spans 13 amino acids.

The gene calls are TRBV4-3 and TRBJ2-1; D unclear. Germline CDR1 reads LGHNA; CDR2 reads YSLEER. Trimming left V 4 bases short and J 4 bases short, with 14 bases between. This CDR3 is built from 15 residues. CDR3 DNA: TGCGCCAGCAGCCCCGACTCCAACCCTTACAATGAGCAGTTCTTC. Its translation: CASSPDSNPYNEQFF.

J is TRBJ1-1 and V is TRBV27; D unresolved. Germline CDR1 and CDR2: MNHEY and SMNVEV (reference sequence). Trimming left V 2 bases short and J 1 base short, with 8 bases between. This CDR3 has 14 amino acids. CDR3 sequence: CASSLNLGNTEAFF. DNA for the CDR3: TGTGCCAGCAGTTTAAACCTCGGGAACACTGAAGCTTTCTTT.

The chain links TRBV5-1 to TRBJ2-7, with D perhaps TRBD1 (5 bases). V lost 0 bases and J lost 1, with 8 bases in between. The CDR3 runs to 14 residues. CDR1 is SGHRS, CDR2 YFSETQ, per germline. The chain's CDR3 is CASSLGQPSYEQYF. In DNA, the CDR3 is TGCGCCAGCAGCTTGGGACAGCCTTCCTACGAGCAGTACTTC.

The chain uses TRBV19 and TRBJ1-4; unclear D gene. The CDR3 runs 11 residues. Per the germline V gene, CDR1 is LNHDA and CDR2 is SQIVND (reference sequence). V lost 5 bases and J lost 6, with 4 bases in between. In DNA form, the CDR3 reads TGTGCCAGTAGTGTCTATGAAAAACTGTTTTTT. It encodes CASSVYEKLFF.

CDR3 nucleotide sequence: TGTGCCACCAGGGACAGGGGAGGTGTAGGCGAGCAGTACTTC. Its translation: CATRDRGGVGEQYF. The chain joins TRBV10-3 to TRBJ2-7; 10 positions agree with TRBD1. The CDR3 length is 14 residues. The V gene end was trimmed by 10 bases and the J gene end by 6 bases; junction bases not matched to a gene: 12. The germline CDR1 and CDR2 sequences are ENHRY and SYGVKD.